This T cell receptor (beta chain) was documented in a study of OX40 agonist ivuxolimab in advanced cancers. Study context: Patients undergoing dose escalation presented with hepatocellular carcinoma, melanoma, renal cell or head and neck cancer. Two cutaneous melanoma patients and one hepatocellular carcinoma patient, three in all, had partial responses. Treatment received earlier with anti-PD-1, anti-PD-L1 or anti-CTLA-4 agents was allowed, and over 30% had some.

The data were produced by immunoSEQ multiplex PCR, yet TCRdb's version contains in-frame clones alone and is incomplete. Of 60,000 to 75,000 clones in the sample, around 80% were seen once. Trimming removed 1 base at V and 9 bases at J, with 10 bases between. This CDR3 spans 13 amino acids. The germline V gene has CDR1 SGHDN and CDR2 FVKESK. Sequencing used CD4+ or CD8+ T cells sorted from blood, obtained in a trial of the OX40 agonist ivuxolimab. The clonotype comes from an adult with an advanced solid tumor such as melanoma, head and neck, liver or kidney cancer. This chain connects TRBV14 to TRBJ2-1; possibly TRBD2 for D (5 bases). The CDR3 protein is CASSQVFSGEQFF. The CDR3 nucleotides read TGTGCCAGCAGCCAAGTGTTCAGCGGTGAGCAGTTCTTC.